This T cell receptor beta chain was sequenced during a study of T cells in Graves' hyperthyroidism and ophthalmopathy. RNA transcripts yielded amplified TCR beta CDR3 regions. With the HTBI primer set, the TCR CDR3 went through a first round of RT-PCR. MiXCR, applied by TCRdb to the multiplex PCR reads, yields one record per CDR3 protein. The sample includes approximately 590,000 distinct CDR3 sequences, more than 15% seen only once; the top ten take about 7%. V lost 2 bases and J 4 bases, leaving 8 bases between the germline ends. Germline V CDR1 and CDR2: DFQATT, SNEGSKA (reference sequence). This CDR3 contains 12 residues. This clonotype has ten or more counts.

This TCR came from a woman in her 30s with Graves' hyperthyroidism. This chain uses TRBV20-1 with TRBJ2-5; no clear D gene. Sequencing was performed on blood. As DNA, the CDR3 is TGCAGTGCTAGAACATTCCTAGAGACCCAGTACTTC. This sequence encodes CSARTFLETQYF.